Detailed here is one T cell receptor (beta chain). These data are taken from a study of blood T cell repertoires in COVID-19. Study details: T cells, B-cell-depleted T cells, or PBMCs provided the cDNA or gDNA that served as material.

Authors' processing steps: Counts of nucleated cells, estimated from reference gene primer amplification, were obtained. This table comes from immunoSEQ multiplex PCR, and its TCRdb copy is limited to in-frame clones, with some not included. V and J calls and clone size are given by that table; D and trimming were obtained from the DNA. The sample records 300,000 to 400,000 clones, more than 90% being singletons. Within the 2 weeks before study entry, each person in the exposed group met a COVID-19 case. CDR3 length: 14 residues. Looked up from germline, CDR1 is SGDLS and CDR2 is YYNGEE. With 1 base clipped from V and 1 base from J, the junction kept 1 base outside the gene matches.

This sequence was found in a woman in her 30s who had been exposed to COVID-19. V and J are TRBV9 and TRBJ2-5, with 7 bases matching TRBD1. Source material: PBMCs or T cells enriched from blood (not recorded which). The chain's CDR3 is CASSVQGVQETQYF. CDR3 nucleotides: TGTGCCAGCAGCGTACAGGGGGTCCAAGAGACCCAGTACTTC.